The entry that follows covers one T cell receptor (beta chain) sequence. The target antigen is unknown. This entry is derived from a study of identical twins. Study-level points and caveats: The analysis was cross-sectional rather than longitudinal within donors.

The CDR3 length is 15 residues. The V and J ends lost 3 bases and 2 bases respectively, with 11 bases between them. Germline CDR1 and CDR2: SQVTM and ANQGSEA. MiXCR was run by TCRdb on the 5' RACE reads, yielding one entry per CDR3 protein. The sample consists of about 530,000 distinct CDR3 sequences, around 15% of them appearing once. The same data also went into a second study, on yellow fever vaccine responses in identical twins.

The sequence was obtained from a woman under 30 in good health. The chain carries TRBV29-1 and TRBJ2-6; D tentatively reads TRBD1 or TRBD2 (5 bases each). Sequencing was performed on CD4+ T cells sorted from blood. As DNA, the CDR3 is TGCAGCGTTGATGGGACCCTGGCTGGGGCCAACGTCCTGACTTTC. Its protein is CSVDGTLAGANVLTF.